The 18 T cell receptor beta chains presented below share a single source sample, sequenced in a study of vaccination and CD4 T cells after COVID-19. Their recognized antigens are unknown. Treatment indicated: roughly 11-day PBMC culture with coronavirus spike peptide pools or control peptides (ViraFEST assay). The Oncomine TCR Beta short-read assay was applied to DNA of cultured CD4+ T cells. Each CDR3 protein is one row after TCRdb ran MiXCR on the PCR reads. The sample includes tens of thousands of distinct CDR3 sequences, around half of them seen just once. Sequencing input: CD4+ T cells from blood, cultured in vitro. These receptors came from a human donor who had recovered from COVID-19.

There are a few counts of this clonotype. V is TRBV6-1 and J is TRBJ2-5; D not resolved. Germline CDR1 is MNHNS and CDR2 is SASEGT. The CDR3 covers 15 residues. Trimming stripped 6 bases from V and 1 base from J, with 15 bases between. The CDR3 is CASSYSGLAQETQYF. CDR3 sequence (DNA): TGTGCCAGCAGCTATTCCGGGTTGGCCCAAGAGACCCAGTACTTC.

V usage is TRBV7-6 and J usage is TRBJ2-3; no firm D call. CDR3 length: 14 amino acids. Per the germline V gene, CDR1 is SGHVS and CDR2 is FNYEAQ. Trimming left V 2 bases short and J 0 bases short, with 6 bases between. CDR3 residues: CASSLLPSTDTQYF. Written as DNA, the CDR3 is TGTGCCAGCAGCTTACTACCAAGCACAGATACGCAGTATTTT.

The CDR3 nucleotides are TGTGCCAGCAGTTACTCGATACAAGACAGGGGGCGTCGCACAGATACGCAGTATTTT. Its translation: CASSYSIQDRGRRTDTQYF. V and J are TRBV6-2 or TRBV6-3 and TRBJ2-3; 10 positions agree with TRBD1. The CDR3 covers 19 residues. The J segment lost 1 base and the V segment lost 0 bases, leaving 10 bases of the junction unmatched. Per the germline V gene, CDR1 is MNHEY and CDR2 is SVGEGT.

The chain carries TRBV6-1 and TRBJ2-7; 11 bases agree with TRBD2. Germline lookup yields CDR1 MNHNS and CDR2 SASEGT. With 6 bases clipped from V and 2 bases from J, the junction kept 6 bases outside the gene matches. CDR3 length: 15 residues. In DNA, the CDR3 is TGTGCCAGCAGCTCCGGGACTAGCGGTCCCTACGAGCAGTACTTC. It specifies CASSSGTSGPYEQYF.

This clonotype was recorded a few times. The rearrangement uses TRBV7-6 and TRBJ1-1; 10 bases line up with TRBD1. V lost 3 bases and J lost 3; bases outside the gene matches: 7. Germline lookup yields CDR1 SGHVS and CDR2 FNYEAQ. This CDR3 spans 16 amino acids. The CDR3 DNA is TGTGCCAGCAGCTTTACGACAGGGGGCGAGTACACTGAAGCTTTCTTT. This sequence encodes CASSFTTGGEYTEAFF.

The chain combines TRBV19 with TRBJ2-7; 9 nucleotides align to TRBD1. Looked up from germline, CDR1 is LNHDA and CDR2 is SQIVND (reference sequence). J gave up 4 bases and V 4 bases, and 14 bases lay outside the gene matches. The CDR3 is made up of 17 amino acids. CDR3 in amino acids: CASSRTVWTGDLYEQYF. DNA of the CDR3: TGTGCCAGTAGTAGGACGGTTTGGACAGGGGACTTATACGAGCAGTACTTC.

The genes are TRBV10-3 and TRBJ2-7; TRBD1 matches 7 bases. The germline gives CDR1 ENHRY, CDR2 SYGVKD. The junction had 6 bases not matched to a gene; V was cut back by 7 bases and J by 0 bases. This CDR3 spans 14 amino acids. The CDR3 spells CAIIPDRHSYEQYF. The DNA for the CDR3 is TGTGCCATCATACCGGACAGGCACTCCTACGAGCAGTACTTC.

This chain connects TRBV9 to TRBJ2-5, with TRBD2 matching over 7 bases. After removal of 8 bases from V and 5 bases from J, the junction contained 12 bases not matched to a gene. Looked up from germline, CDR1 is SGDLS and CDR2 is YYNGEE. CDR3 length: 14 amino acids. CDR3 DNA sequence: TGTGCCAGTTCCCGGGGGGTGGATGCGGAGACCCAGTACTTC. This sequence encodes CASSRGVDAETQYF.

CDR3 sequence (DNA): TGCAGTGCTAGAGATCGTGGGCGGGAGTGGTCCTACAATGAGCAGTTCTTC. This translates into CSARDRGREWSYNEQFF. The V and J genes are TRBV20-1 and TRBJ2-1; 7 nucleotides align to TRBD2. Trimming took 0 bases from V and 1 from J; bases not matched to a gene: 9. The CDR3 spans 17 residues. Germline V lookup: CDR1 DFQATT, CDR2 SNEGSKA (reference sequence).

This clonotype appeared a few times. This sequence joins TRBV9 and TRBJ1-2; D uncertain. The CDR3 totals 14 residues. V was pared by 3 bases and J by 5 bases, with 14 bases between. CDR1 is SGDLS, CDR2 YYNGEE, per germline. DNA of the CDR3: TGTGCCAGCAGCGCGGGAAGGGCGGCTTATGGCTACACCTTC. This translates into CASSAGRAAYGYTF.

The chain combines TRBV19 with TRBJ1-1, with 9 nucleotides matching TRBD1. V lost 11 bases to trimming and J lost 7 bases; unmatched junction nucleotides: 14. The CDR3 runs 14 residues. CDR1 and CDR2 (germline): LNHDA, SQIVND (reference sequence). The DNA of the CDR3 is TGTGCCTCCAAATTGACAGGGGGAAATAGTGAAGCTTTCTTT. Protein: CASKLTGGNSEAFF.

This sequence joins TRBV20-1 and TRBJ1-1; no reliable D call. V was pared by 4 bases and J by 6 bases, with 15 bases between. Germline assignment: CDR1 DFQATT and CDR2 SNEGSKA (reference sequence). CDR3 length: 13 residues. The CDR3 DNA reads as TGCAGTGCTAAAGAGCCAGGAGGTCCTGAAGCTTTCTTT. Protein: CSAKEPGGPEAFF.

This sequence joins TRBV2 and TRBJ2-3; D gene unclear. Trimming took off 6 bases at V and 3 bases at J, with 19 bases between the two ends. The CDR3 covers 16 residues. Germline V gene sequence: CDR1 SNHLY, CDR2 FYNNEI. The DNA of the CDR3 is TGTGCCAGCAGGGACCCGACCCTCTTGGGGACAGATACGCAGTATTTT. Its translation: CASRDPTLLGTDTQYF.

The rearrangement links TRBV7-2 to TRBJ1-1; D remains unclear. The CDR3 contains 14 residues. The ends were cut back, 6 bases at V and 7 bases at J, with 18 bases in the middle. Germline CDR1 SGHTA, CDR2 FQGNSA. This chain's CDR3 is CASRPGWSPFEAFF. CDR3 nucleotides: TGTGCCAGCAGACCCGGTTGGAGCCCATTTGAAGCTTTCTTT. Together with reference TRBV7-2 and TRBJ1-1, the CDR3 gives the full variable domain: GAGVSQSPSNKVTEKGKDVELRCDPISGHTALYWYRQSLGQGLEFLIYFQGNSAPDKSGLPSDRFSAERTGGSVSTLTIQRTQQEDSAVYLCASRPGWSPFEAFFGQGTRLTVV.

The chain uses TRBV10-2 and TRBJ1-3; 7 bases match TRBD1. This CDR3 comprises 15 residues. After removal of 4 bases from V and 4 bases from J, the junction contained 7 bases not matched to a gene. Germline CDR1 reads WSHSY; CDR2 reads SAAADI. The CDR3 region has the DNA TGCGCCAGCAGTGGCACAGGGGATCCCGGAAACACCATATATTTT. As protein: CASSGTGDPGNTIYF.

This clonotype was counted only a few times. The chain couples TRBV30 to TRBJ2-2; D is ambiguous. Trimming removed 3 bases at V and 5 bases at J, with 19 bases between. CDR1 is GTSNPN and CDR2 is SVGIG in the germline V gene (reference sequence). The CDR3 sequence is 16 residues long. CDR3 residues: CAWRVTGRSRTGELFF. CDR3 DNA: TGTGCCTGGAGGGTAACCGGGCGGAGCAGAACCGGGGAGCTGTTTTTT.

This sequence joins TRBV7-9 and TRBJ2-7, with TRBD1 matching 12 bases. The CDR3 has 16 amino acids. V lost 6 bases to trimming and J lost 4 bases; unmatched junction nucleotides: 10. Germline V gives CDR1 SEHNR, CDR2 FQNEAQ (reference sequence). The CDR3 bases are TGTGCCAGCAGTTCCGGGACAGGGGGCAGGTGGTACGAGCAGTACTTC. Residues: CASSSGTGGRWYEQYF.

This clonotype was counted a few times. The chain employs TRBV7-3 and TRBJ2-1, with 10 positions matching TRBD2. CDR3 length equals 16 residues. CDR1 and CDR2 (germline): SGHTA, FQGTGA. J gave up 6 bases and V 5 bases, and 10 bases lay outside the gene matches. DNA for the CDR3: TGTGCCAGCAGCACCTCAGCGGGAGGGGTTAGCAATGAGCAGTTCTTC. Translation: CASSTSAGGVSNEQFF.